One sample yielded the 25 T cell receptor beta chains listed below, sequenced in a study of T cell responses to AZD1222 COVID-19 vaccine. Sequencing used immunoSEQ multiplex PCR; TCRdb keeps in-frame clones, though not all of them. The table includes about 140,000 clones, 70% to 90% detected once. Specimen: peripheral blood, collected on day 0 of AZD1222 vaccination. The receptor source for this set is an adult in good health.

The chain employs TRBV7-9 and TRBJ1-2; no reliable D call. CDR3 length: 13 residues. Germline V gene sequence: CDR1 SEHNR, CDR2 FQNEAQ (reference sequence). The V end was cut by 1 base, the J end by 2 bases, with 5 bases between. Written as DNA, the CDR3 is TGTGCCAGCAGCTTAGGGACCAACTATGGCTACACCTTC. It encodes CASSLGTNYGYTF.

The CDR3 region is CAISGRTSGNNEQFF. For the CDR3, the DNA is TGTGCCATCAGTGGAAGGACTAGCGGGAACAATGAGCAGTTCTTC. This chain connects TRBV10-3 to TRBJ2-1, with 12 nucleotides matching TRBD2. There are 15 residues in the CDR3. Trimming at V came to 4 bases and at J to 5 bases, leaving 3 bases not matched to a gene. Germline V gives CDR1 ENHRY, CDR2 SYGVKD.

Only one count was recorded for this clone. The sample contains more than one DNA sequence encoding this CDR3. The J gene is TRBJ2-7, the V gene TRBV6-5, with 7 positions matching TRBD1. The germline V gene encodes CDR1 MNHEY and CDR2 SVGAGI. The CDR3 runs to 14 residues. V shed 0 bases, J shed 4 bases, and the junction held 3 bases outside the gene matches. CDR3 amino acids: CASSYSTGPYEQYF. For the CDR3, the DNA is TGTGCCAGCAGTTACTCGACAGGGCCATACGAGCAGTACTTC.

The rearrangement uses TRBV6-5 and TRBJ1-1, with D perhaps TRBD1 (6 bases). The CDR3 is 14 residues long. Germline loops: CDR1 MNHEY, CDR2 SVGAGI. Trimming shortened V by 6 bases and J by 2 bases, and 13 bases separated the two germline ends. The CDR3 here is CASSNREANTEAFF. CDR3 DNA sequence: TGTGCCAGCAGCAACAGGGAGGCTAACACTGAAGCTTTCTTT.

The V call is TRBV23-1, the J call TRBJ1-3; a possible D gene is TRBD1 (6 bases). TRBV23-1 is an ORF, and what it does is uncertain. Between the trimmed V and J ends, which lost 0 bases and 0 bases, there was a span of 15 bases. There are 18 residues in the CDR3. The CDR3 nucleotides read TGCGCCAGCAGTCAATCTTCTGGCGGGACAACCTCTGGAAACACCATATATTTT. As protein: CASSQSSGGTTSGNTIYF.

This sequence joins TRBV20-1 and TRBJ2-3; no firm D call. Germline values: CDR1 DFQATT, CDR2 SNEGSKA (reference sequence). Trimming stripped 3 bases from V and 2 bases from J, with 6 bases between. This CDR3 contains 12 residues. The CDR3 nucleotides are TGCAGTGCTAGTCCTAACACAGATACGCAGTATTTT. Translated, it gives CSASPNTDTQYF.

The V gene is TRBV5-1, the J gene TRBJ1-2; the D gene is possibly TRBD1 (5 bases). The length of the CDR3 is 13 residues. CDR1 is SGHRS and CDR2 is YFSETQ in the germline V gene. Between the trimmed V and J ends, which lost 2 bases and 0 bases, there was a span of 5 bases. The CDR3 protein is CASSFRANYGYTF. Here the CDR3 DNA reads TGCGCCAGCAGCTTCAGGGCTAACTATGGCTACACCTTC.

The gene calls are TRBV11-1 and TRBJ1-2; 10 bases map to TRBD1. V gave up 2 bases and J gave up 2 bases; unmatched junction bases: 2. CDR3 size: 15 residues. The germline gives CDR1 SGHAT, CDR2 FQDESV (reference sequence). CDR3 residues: CASSLRTGGNYGYTF. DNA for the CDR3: TGTGCCAGCAGCTTAAGGACAGGGGGGAACTATGGCTACACCTTC.

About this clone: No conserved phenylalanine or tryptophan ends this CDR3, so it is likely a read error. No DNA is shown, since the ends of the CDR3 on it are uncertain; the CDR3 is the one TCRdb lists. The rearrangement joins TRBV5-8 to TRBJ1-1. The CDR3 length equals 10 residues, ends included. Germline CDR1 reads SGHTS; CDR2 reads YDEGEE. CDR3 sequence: CASSLYLGTI.

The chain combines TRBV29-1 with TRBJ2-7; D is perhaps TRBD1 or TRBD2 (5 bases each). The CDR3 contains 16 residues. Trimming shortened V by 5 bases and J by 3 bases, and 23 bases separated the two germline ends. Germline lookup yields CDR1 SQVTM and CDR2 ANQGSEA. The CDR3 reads CSVRTSGPPARYEQYF. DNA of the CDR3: TGCAGCGTTCGTACATCGGGACCACCGGCCCGCTACGAGCAGTACTTC.

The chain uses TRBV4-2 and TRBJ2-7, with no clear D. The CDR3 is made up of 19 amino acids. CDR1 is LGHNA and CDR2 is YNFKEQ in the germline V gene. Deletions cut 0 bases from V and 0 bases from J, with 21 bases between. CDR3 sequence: CASSQDRTGSLTFSYEQYF. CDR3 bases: TGTGCCAGCAGCCAAGACAGAACTGGAAGCTTAACCTTCTCCTACGAGCAGTACTTC.

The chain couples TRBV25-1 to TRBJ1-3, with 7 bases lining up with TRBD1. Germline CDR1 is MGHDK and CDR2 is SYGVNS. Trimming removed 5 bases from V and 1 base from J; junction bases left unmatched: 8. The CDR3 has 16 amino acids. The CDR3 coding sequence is TGTGCCAGCAGTTCCCAGGGGGTCTGGTCTGGAAACACCATATATTTT. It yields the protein CASSSQGVWSGNTIYF.

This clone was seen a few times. The CDR3 sequence: CASSQGTGGGGYGYTF. The DNA for the CDR3 is TGTGCCAGCAGCCAGGGGACAGGGGGCGGCGGTTATGGCTACACCTTC. The chain uses TRBV3-1 (or the pseudogene TRBV3-2) and TRBJ1-2; 12 bases fit TRBD1. Germline loops: CDR1 LGHDT, CDR2 YNNKEL (reference sequence). This CDR3 spans 16 amino acids. After removal of 3 bases from V and 5 bases from J, the junction contained 7 bases not matched to a gene.

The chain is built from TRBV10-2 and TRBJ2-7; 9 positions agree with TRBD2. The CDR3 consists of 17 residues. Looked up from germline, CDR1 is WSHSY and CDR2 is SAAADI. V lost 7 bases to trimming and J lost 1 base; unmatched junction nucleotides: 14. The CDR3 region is CASTGTSPTRGSYEQYF. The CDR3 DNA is TGCGCCAGCACCGGGACTAGCCCAACCAGAGGATCCTACGAGCAGTACTTC.

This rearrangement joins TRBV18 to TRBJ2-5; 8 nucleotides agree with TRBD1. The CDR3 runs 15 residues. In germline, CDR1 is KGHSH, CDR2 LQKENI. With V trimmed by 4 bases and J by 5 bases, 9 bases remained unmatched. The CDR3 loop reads CASSRVQGAGETQYF. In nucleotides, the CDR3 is TGTGCCAGCTCACGGGTGCAGGGGGCCGGGGAGACCCAGTACTTC.

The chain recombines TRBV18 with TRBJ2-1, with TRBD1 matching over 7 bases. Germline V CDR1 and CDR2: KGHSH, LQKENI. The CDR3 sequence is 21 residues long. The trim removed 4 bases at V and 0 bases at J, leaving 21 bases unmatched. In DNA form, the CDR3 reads TGTGCCAGCTCACTTCGTCCCACCACACACATCCGGGACAGCTCCTACAATGAGCAGTTCTTC. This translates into CASSLRPTTHIRDSSYNEQFF. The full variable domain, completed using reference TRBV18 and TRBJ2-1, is NAGVMQNPRHLVRRRGQEARLRCSPMKGHSHVYWYRQLPEEGLKFMVYLQKENIIDESGMPKERFSAEFPKEGPSILRIQQVVRGDSAAYFCASSLRPTTHIRDSSYNEQFFGPGTRLTVL.

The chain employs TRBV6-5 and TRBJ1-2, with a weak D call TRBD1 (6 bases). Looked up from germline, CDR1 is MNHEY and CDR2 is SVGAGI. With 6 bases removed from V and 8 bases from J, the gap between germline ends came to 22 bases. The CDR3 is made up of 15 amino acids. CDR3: CASSHASWGAHGYTF. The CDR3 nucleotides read TGTGCCAGCAGCCACGCATCGTGGGGGGCGCACGGCTACACCTTC.

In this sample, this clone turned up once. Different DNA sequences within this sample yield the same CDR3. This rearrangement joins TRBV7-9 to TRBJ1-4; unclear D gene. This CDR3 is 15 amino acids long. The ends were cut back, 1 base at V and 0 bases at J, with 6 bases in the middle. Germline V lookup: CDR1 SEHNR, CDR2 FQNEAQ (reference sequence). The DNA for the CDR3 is TGTGCCAGCAGCTTAGGCGGGACAACTAATGAAAAACTGTTTTTT. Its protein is CASSLGGTTNEKLFF.

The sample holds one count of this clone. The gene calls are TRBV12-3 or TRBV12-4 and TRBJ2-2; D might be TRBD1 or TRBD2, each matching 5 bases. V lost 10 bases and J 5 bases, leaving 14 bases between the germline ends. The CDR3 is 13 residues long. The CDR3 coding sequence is TGTGCCACCGCCCTTGGGGGAACCGGGGAGCTGTTTTTT. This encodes CATALGGTGELFF.

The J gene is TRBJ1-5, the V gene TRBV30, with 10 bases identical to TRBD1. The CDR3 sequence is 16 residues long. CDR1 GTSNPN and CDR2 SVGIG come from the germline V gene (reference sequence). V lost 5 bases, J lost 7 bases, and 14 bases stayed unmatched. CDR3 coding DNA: TGTGCCTGGGACTCACAGGGACAGGGGTTGAGGCAGCCCCAGCATTTT. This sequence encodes CAWDSQGQGLRQPQHF. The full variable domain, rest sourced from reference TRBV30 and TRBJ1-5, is SQTIHQWPATLVQPVGSPLSLECTVEGTSNPNLYWYRQAAGRGLQLLFYSVGIGQISSEVPQNLSASRPQDRQFILSSKKLLLSDSGFYLCAWDSQGQGLRQPQHFGDGTRLSIL.

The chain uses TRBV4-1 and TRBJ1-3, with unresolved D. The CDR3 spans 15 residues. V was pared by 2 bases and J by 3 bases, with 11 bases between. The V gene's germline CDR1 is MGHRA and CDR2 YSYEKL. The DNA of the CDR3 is TGCGCCAGCAGCCAAAGTGAGGGTCATGGAAACACCATATATTTT. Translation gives CASSQSEGHGNTIYF.

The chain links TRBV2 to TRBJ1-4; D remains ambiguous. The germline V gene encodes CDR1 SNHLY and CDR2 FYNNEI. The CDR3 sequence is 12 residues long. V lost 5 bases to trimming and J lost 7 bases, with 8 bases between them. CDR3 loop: CASSQEGEKLFF. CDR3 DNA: TGTGCCAGCAGTCAAGAGGGTGAAAAACTGTTTTTT.

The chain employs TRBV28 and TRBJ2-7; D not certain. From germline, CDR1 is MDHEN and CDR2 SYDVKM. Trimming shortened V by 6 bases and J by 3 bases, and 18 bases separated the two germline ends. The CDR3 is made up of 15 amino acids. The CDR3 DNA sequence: TGTGCCAGCAGGAACCGAGACTGGACCTTCTACGAGCAGTACTTC. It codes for CASRNRDWTFYEQYF.

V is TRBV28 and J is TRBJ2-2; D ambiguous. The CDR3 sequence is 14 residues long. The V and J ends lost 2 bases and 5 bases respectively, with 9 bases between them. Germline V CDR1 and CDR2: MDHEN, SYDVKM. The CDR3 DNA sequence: TGTGCCAGCAGTTTAGCCGTAGGGACCGGGGAGCTGTTTTTT. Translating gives CASSLAVGTGELFF. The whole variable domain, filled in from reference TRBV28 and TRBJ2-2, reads DVKVTQSSRYLVKRTGEKVFLECVQDMDHENMFWYRQDPGLGLRLIYFSYDVKMKEKGDIPEGYSVSREKKERFSLILESASTNQTSMYLCASSLAVGTGELFFGEGSRLTVL.

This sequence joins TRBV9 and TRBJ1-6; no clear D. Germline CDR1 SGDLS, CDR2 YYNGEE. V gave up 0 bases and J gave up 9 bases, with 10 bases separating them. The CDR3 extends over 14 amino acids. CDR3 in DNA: TGTGCCAGCAGCGTAGAAATTGAGGGTTCACCCCTCCACTTT. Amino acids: CASSVEIEGSPLHF.